These T cell receptor beta chains were read from a single sample in a study of blood T cell repertoires in COVID-19. Using immunoSEQ multiplex PCR, the repertoire was profiled, and TCRdb retains in-frame clones only, with some absent. The repertoire consists of over 150,000 clones, with 65% to 90% occurring once and the leading ten covering 9% to 14%. Sequenced material: peripheral blood. Receptors were obtained from a woman aged 55-69 years with COVID-19, enrolled during active disease. The CDR3 runs from the conserved cysteine through the conserved F or W. The D gene is left open where the match is weak. Expanded clones are given a class, and other clones once, few, many or no size at all.

d_call: -; v_call: TRBV2; j_call: TRBJ2-1; clone_size: few; cdr3_aa: CASEQTVYNEQFF; cdr3_nt: TGTGCCAGCGAACAGACAGTGTACAATGAGCAGTTCTTC
d_call: -; v_call: TRBV6-5; j_call: TRBJ1-2; clone_size: few; cdr3_aa: CASRTHGVNYGYTF; cdr3_nt: TGTGCCAGCAGGACCCACGGGGTTAACTATGGCTACACCTTC
d_call: -; v_call: TRBV6-5; j_call: TRBJ2-4; clone_size: -; cdr3_aa: CASTPGSVGGIQYF; cdr3_nt: TGTGCCAGCACTCCCGGGTCCGTTGGCGGCATTCAGTACTTC
d_call: TRBD1; v_call: TRBV2; j_call: TRBJ1-2; clone_size: -; cdr3_aa: CASSGTGAGGYTF; cdr3_nt: TGTGCCAGCAGTGGGACAGGGGCTGGGGGCTACACCTTC
d_call: -; v_call: TRBV10-3; j_call: TRBJ1-1; clone_size: -; cdr3_aa: CAISENGQPEAFF; cdr3_nt: TGTGCCATCAGTGAGAATGGACAGCCTGAAGCTTTCTTT
d_call: -; v_call: TRBV5-4; j_call: TRBJ1-1; clone_size: -; cdr3_aa: CASSFWGGTEAFF; cdr3_nt: TGTGCCAGCAGCTTCTGGGGAGGCACTGAAGCTTTCTTT
d_call: TRBD1; v_call: TRBV29-1; j_call: TRBJ2-2; clone_size: -; cdr3_aa: CSVVTGVGTGELFF; cdr3_nt: TGCAGCGTGGTGACAGGGGTAGGCACCGGGGAGCTGTTTTTT
d_call: TRBD1; v_call: TRBV7-3; j_call: TRBJ2-2; clone_size: -; cdr3_aa: CASSATGTGNTGELFF; cdr3_nt: TGTGCCAGCAGCGCAACCGGGACAGGGAACACCGGGGAGCTGTTTTTT
d_call: TRBD1; v_call: TRBV9; j_call: TRBJ2-5; clone_size: -; cdr3_aa: CASSVGGQTQETQYF; cdr3_nt: TGTGCCAGCAGCGTAGGGGGACAGACCCAAGAGACCCAGTACTTC
d_call: TRBD2; v_call: TRBV9; j_call: TRBJ2-2; clone_size: -; cdr3_aa: CASSALRTSVSNTGELFF; cdr3_nt: TGTGCCAGCAGCGCTCTCCGGACTAGCGTCTCGAACACCGGGGAGCTGTTTTTT